The present T cell receptor beta chain was sequenced within a study of T cell repertoires in cytomegalovirus infection. In TCRdb, the reads were re-called with MiXCR into one record per CDR3 protein. The sample contains 150,000 to 200,000 distinct CDR3 sequences, approximately 9.6% of which appear only once. The CDR3 sequence is 12 residues long. V was cut by 4 bases and J by 6 bases, with 6 bases left in between. CDR1 MNHEY and CDR2 SVGEGT come from the germline V gene. The chain couples TRBV6-2 or TRBV6-3 to TRBJ2-2, with D unclear. The sequence came from a human donor in good health (CMV status not recorded). Some clones in this sample may be carry-over from other donors' samples. Source material: PBMCs. The CDR3 loop reads CASSFWAGELFF. CDR3 nucleotides: TGTGCCAGCAGTTTTTGGGCCGGGGAGCTGTTTTTT.